This section outlines one TCR beta chain sequence together with its context. CDR1 and CDR2 (germline): KGHSH, LQKENI. The CDR3 length is 14 residues. V dropped 4 bases and J dropped 1 base, with 8 bases sitting between them. The sample comes from a study of blood T cell repertoires in COVID-19. About the research overall: Specimens from acute and convalescent COVID-19 originated in the United States, Italy and Spain. The cDNA or gDNA used as material had been derived from T cells, B-cell-depleted T cells, or PBMCs.

Per the original methods: Amplified reference gene primers provided the basis for estimating nucleated cell counts. Data came from immunoSEQ multiplex PCR; TCRdb stores just in-frame clones and leaves some out. V and J calls plus clone size are reproduced from that table; the DNA served to infer D and trimming. The table shows about 74,000 clones, with 70% to 90% occurring only once. Material: peripheral blood. This sequence joins TRBV18 and TRBJ1-5; D gene ambiguous. This sequence originates from a man aged 65-85 years with active or convalescent COVID-19. The CDR3 loop reads CASSQYGSNQPQHF. As DNA, the CDR3 is TGTGCCAGCTCACAATACGGGAGCAATCAGCCCCAGCATTTT.